This T cell receptor beta chain was sequenced in a study of Tregs in tolerant kidney transplant recipients. To note about this clone: Its specificity is not known.

Clones were sequenced by immunoSEQ multiplex PCR, and TCRdb holds only the in-frame ones, with some missing. The sample totals around 32,000 clones. Study findings and constraints: In tolerant patients, donor-specific Tregs outgrew total Tregs, suggesting antigen-driven expansion. Biological reproducibility was not directly addressed in this study.

The nonmyeloablative bone marrow transplants came from related graft donors, with transient mixed chimerism. Unstimulated regulatory T cells (CD4+CD25+CD127-), CD4+CD25- non-regulatory cells, CD4 and CD8 cells were FACS-sorted from thawed PBMCs. The receptor's source is a human patient who received a combined kidney and bone marrow transplant. These T cells may partly come from the graft donor. The sample in question was CD4+ T cells from blood (PBMCs), obtained 24 months after the transplant.

CDR3 bases read: TGTGCCAGCAGCCCCGGACTCTCTGGAAACACC. This encodes CASSPGLSGNT. The CDR3, in full, reads CASSPGLSGNTIYF. The chain carries TRBV11-2 and TRBJ1-3; D remains unclear. The missing CDR3 end, 3 residues past where the read stops, is filled in from the germline J gene. This CDR3 region has 14 residues. Per the germline V gene, CDR1 is SGHAT and CDR2 is FQNNGV. Trimming took 5 bases from V and 0 from J, leaving 8 bases between them. Drawing the rest from reference TRBV11-2 and TRBJ1-3, the complete variable domain is EAGVAQSPRYKIIEKRQSVAFWCNPISGHATLYWYQQILGQGPKLLIQFQNNGVVDDSQLPKDRFSAERLKGVDSTLKIQPAKLEDSAVYLCASSPGLSGNTIYFGEGSWLTVV.